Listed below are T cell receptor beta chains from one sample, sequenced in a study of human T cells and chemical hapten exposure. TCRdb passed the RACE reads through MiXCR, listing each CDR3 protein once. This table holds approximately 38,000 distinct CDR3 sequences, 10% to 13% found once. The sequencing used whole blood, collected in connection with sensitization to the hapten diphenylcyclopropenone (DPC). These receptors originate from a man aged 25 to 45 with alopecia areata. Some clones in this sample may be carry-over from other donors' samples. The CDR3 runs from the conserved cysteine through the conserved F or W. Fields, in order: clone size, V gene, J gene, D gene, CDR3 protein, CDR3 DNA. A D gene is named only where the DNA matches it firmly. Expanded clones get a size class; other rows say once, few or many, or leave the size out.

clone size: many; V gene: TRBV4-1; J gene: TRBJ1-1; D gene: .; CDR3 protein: CASSQVQGTTEAFF; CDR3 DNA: TGCGCCAGCAGCCAAGTCCAGGGTACGACTGAAGCTTTCTTT
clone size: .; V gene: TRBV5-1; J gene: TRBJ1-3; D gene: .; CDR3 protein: CASSLEGSTDGNTIYF; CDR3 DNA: TGCGCCAGCAGCTTGGAAGGGAGTACGGATGGAAACACCATATATTTT
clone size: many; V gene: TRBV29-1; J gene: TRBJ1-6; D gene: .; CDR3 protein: CSVALGSQTNSPLHF; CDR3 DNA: TGCAGCGTTGCTCTCGGGAGTCAGACTAATTCACCCCTCCACTTT
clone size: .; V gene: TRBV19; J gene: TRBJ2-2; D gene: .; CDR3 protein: CASSINLIRGTNTGELFF; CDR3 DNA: TGTGCCAGTAGTATAAACCTCATAAGGGGAACGAACACCGGGGAGCTGTTTTTT
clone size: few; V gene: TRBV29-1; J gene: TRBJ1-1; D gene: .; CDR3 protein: CSYSPLNTEAFF; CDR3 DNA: TGCAGTTACAGCCCTTTGAACACTGAAGCTTTCTTT
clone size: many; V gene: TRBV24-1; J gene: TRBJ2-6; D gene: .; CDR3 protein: CATSPSGANVLTF; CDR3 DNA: TGTGCCACCAGCCCCTCTGGGGCCAACGTCCTGACTTTC
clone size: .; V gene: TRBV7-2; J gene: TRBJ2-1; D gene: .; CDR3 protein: CASSSGQTLLLYNEQFF; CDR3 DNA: TGTGCCAGCAGCTCCGGACAAACCCTCCTCCTATACAATGAGCAGTTCTTC
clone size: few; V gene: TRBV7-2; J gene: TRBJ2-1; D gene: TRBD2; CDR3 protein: CASSFGLAEFF; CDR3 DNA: TGTGCCAGCAGCTTCGGGCTAGCGGAGTTCTTC
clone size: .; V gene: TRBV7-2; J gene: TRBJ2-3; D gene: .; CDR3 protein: CASSLEGPYTDTQYF; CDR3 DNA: TGTGCCAGCAGCTTAGAGGGCCCCTACACAGATACGCAGTATTTT
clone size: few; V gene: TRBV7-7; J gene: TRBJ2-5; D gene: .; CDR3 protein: CASSLGGSAETQYF; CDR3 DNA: TGTGCCAGCAGCTTAGGAGGGTCAGCAGAGACCCAGTACTTC
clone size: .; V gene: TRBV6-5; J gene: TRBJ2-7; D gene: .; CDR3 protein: CASSTGFEQYF; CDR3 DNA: TGTGCCAGCAGTACAGGGTTCGAGCAGTACTTC
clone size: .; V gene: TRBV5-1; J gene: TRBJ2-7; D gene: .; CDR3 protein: CASSLMGSSYEQYF; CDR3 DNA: TGCGCCAGCAGCTTAATGGGAAGCTCCTACGAGCAGTACTTC
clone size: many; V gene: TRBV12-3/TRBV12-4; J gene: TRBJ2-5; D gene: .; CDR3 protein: CASSLGSQETQYF; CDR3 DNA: TGTGCCAGCAGTTTAGGCAGCCAAGAGACCCAGTACTTC
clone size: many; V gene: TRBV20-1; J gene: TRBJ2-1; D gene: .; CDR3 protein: CSARPQVEGQFF; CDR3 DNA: TGCAGTGCTAGGCCTCAGGTCGAGGGGCAGTTCTTC
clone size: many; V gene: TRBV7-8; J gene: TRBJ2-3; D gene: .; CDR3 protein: CASSPQGADTQYF; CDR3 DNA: TGTGCCAGCAGCCCGCAGGGTGCAGATACGCAGTATTTT
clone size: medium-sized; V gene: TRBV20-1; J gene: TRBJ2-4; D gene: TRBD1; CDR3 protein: CSAPGQGADIQYF; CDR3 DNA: TGCAGTGCCCCTGGACAGGGGGCGGACATTCAGTACTTC
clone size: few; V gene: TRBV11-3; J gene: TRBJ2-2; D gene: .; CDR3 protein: CASSLDGSGELFF; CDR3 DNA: TGTGCCAGCAGCTTAGATGGCTCCGGGGAGCTGTTTTTT
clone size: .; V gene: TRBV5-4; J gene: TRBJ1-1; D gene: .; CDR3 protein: CASSLEFLGEAFF; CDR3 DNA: TGTGCCAGCAGCTTGGAATTCCTTGGTGAAGCTTTCTTT
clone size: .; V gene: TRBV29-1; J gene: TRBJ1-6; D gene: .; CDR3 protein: CSVAHGGSSPLHF; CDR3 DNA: TGCAGCGTTGCTCACGGGGGTAGTTCACCCCTCCACTTT
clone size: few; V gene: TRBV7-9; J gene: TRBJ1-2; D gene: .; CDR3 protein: CASSLAPVNYGYTF; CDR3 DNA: TGTGCCAGCAGCTTAGCTCCGGTTAACTATGGCTACACCTTC
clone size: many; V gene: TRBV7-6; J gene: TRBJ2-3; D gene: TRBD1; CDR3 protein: CASSRTRTGPTDTQYF; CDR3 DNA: TGTGCCAGCAGCCGGACCCGGACAGGGCCCACAGATACGCAGTATTTT
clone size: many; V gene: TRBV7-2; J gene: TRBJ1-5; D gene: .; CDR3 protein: CASSLGSTGYQPQHF; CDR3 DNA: TGTGCCAGCAGCTTAGGTTCGACAGGTTATCAGCCCCAGCATTTT
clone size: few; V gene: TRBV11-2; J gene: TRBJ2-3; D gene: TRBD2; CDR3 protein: CASSKGLAGTTDTQYF; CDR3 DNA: TGTGCCAGCAGCAAGGGACTAGCGGGAACCACAGATACGCAGTATTTT
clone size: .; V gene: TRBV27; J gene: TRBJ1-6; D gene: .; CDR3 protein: CASHPRGYNSPLHF; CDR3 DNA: TGTGCCTCCCACCCGAGGGGATATAATTCACCCCTCCACTTT
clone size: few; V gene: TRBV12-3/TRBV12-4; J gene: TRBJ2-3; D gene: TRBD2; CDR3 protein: CASRHGLASLTDTQYF; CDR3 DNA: TGTGCCAGCAGGCACGGACTAGCGTCCCTCACAGATACGCAGTATTTT
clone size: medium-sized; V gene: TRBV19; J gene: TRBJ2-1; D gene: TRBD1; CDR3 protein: CASSLRDRWDNEQFF; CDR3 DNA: TGTGCCAGTAGCCTCCGGGACAGGTGGGACAATGAGCAGTTCTTC
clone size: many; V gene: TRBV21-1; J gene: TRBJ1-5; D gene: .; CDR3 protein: CASSKVRGRCNQPQHF; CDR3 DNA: TGTGCCAGCAGCAAAGTAAGGGGCAGATGCAATCAGCCCCAGCATTTT
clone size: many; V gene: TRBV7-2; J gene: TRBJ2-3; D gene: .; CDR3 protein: CASSLADTQYF; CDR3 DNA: TGTGCCAGCAGCTTAGCGGATACGCAGTATTTT
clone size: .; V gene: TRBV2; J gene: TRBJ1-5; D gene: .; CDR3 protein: CASRPDTQPQHF; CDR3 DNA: TGTGCCAGCAGGCCGGACACCCAGCCCCAGCATTTT
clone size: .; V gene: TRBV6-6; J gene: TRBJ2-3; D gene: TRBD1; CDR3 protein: CASRKGPKGASIDTQYF; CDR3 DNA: TGTGCCAGCAGAAAGGGTCCCAAGGGGGCGAGCATCGATACGCAGTATTTT
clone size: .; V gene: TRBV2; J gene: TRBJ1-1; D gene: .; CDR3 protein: CASRASELLTEAFF; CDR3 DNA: TGTGCCAGCAGGGCCAGCGAGCTACTCACTGAAGCTTTCTTT
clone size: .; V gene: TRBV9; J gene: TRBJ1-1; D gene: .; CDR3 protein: CASSVTRYTEAFF; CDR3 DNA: TGTGCCAGCAGCGTAACACGGTACACTGAAGCTTTCTTT
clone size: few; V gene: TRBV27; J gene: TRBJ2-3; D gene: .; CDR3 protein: CASSPTGGFHTDTQYF; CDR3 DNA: TGTGCCAGCAGTCCTACTGGGGGTTTCCACACAGATACGCAGTATTTT
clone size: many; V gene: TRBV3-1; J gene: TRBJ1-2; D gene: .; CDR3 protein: CASSQTDSYGYTF; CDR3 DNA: TGTGCCAGCAGCCAAACAGACAGCTATGGCTACACCTTC
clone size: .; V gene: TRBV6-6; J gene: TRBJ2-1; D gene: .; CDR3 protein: CASAAEVSYNEQFF; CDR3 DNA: TGTGCCAGTGCGGCGGAAGTCTCCTACAATGAGCAGTTCTTC
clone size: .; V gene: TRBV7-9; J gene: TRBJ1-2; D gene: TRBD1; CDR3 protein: CASSFGQGYGYTF; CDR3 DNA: TGTGCCAGCAGCTTCGGACAGGGCTATGGCTACACCTTC
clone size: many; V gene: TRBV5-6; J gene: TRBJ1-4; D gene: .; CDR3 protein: CASSIRRTATNEKLFF; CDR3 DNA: TGTGCCAGCAGCATACGACGGACTGCAACTAATGAAAAACTGTTTTTT
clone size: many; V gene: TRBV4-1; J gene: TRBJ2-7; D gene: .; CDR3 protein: CASSHLGGSYEQYF; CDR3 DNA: TGCGCCAGCAGCCACTTGGGCGGATCCTACGAGCAGTACTTC
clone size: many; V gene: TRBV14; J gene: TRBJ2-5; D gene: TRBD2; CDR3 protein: CASSLGLAGAQETQYF; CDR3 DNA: TGTGCCAGCAGCCTGGGACTAGCGGGAGCCCAAGAGACCCAGTACTTC
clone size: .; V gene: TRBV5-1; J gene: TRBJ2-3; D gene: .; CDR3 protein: CASSPTGTQYF; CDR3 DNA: TGCGCCAGCAGCCCTACGGGTACGCAGTATTTT
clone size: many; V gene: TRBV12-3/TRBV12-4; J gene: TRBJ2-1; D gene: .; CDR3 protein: CASTQDRPSNEQFF; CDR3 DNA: TGTGCCAGCACCCAAGACAGGCCGAGCAATGAGCAGTTCTTC
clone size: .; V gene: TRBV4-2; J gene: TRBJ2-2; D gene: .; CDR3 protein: CASSQEIAWAGELFF; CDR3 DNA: TGTGCCAGCAGCCAAGAGATAGCCTGGGCCGGGGAGCTGTTTTTT
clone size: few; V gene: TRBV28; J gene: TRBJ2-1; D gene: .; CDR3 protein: CASSLISEQFF; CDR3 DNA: TGTGCCAGCAGTTTAATCAGTGAGCAGTTCTTC
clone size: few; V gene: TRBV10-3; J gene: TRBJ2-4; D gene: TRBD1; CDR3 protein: CAISAPRQGNIQYF; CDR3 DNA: TGTGCCATCAGTGCACCCCGACAGGGTAACATTCAGTACTTC
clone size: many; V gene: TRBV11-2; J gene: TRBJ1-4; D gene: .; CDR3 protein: CASSQGRNNEKLFF; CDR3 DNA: TGTGCCAGCAGCCAGGGACGCAATAATGAAAAACTGTTTTTT
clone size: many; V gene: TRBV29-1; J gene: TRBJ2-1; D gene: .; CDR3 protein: CSVDRGMEQFF; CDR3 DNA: TGCAGCGTTGACAGAGGGATGGAGCAGTTCTTC
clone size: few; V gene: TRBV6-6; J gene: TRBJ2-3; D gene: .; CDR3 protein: CASSYQGGRTDTQYF; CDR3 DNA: TGTGCCAGCAGTTACCAGGGGGGTCGCACAGATACGCAGTATTTT
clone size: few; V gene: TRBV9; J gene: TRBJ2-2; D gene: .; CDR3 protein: CASSDKAHTGELFF; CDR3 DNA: TGTGCCAGCAGCGACAAGGCCCACACCGGGGAGCTGTTTTTT
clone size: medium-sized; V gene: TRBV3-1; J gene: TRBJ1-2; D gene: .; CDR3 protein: CASSQDFRATHYGYTF; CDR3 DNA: TGTGCCAGCAGCCAAGATTTCCGTGCAACCCACTATGGCTACACCTTC
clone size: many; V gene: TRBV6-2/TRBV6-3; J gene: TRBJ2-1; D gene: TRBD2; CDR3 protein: CASSYPPRTSGNEQFF; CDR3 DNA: TGTGCCAGCAGTTACCCCCCCAGGACTAGCGGGAATGAGCAGTTCTTC
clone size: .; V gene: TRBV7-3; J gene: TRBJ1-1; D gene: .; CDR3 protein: CASSLSTWTEAFF; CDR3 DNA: TGTGCCAGCAGCTTATCCACATGGACTGAAGCTTTCTTT
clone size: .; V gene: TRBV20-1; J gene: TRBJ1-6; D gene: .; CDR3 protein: CSAKGRGSYNSPLHF; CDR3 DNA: TGCAGTGCCAAAGGCCGGGGCTCCTATAATTCACCCCTCCACTTT
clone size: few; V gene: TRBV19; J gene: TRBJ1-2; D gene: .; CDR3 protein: CASSIGGAVRLYGYTF; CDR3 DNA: TGTGCCAGTAGTATAGGCGGAGCGGTCCGACTTTATGGCTACACCTTC